The T cell receptor beta chain described here comes from a study of blood T cell repertoires in COVID-19. Whole-study context: From the United States, Italy and Spain came samples of acute and convalescent COVID-19. T cells, B-cell-depleted T cells, or PBMCs supplied cDNA or gDNA.

This clone came up a few times. Some clones are missing from TCRdb's copy, which holds only in-frame ones; the method was immunoSEQ multiplex PCR. The sample consists of around 77,000 clones, more than 90% of them appearing once. The CDR3 has 14 amino acids. The trim removed 4 bases at V and 4 bases at J, leaving 3 bases unmatched. Germline lookup yields CDR1 SNHLY and CDR2 FYNNEI. The origin of this receptor is a woman of 80 years or more with active or convalescent COVID-19. Sequencing used peripheral blood. This chain uses TRBV2 with TRBJ1-1; 10 nucleotides line up with TRBD1. The DNA of the CDR3 is TGTGCCAGCAGTGCCAGGGACAGGGGCACTGAAGCTTTCTTT. Residues: CASSARDRGTEAFF.